This T cell receptor (beta chain) was sequenced for a study of CD8+CD57+ T cells in acquired aplastic anemia. Study information: Mean DNA quantity obtained from sorted CD4+ and CD8+ cells was about 3 ug.

This clonotype has more than one count but fewer than ten. The junction differs from germline at one of its ends, possibly a read error. The CDR3 contains 15 residues. Germline V gene sequence: CDR1 SGHKS, CDR2 YYEKEE (reference sequence). Researchers used genomic DNA as the template to profile TCR beta VDJ and CDR3. TCRdb reanalysed the reads using MiXCR and keeps one entry per CDR3 protein. Altogether around 180,000 distinct CDR3 sequences are present, around 60% being singletons, with the ten largest covering about 50%. Input material: sorted CD4+, CD8+, or CD8+CD57+ T cells (not recorded which) from PBMCs. This receptor was obtained from a human donor in good health. The J gene is TRBJ2-7, the V gene TRBV5-5; 8 nucleotides line up with TRBD2. The CDR3 reads CASSYSGRGAYEQHF. CDR3 bases: TGTGCCAGCAGCTACAGCGGGAGAGGCGCCTACGAGCAGCACTTC.